The 29 T cell receptor beta chains below all came from one sample that was sequenced in a study of cytomegalovirus exposure and HLA in healthy donors. Primers included in the PCR were 60 Vbeta and 13 Jbeta primers. Libraries were prepared by immunoSEQ multiplex PCR; TCRdb keeps only in-frame clonotypes and omits some of them. In the table there are 150,000 to 200,000 clones, around 72% of which are singletons. The sequenced sample consisted of PBMCs. The source of these receptors is a woman aged 45 to 65 in good health and CMV-seropositive.

The V gene is TRBV6-1, the J gene TRBJ1-5, with D tentatively TRBD1 (6 bases). CDR1 and CDR2 (germline): MNHNS, SASEGT. The V end lost 3 bases, the J end lost 2 bases, and 14 bases lay between the germline ends. The CDR3 runs 16 residues. CDR3 bases: TGTGCCAGCAGTGATCAACAGGGCGGTGGCAATCAGCCCCAGCATTTT. This codes for CASSDQQGGGNQPQHF.

This clone showed up just a few times. V gene TRBV18 combines with J gene TRBJ2-3, with 7 nucleotides matching TRBD1. Germline V gene sequence: CDR1 KGHSH, CDR2 LQKENI. V dropped 3 bases and J dropped 1; count of bases not matched to a gene: 10. The CDR3 is made up of 17 amino acids. The CDR3 bases are TGTGCCAGCTCACCGCTGGCGACAGGGAGAGGCACAGATACGCAGTATTTT. This gives the protein CASSPLATGRGTDTQYF.

The chain employs TRBV11-2 and TRBJ2-1; perhaps TRBD2 as D (5 bases). CDR1 is SGHAT and CDR2 is FQNNGV in the germline V gene. V was pared by 2 bases and J by 8 bases, with 13 bases between. The length of the CDR3 is 14 residues. The CDR3 here is CASSLNPRDDEQFF. CDR3 coding DNA: TGTGCCAGCAGCTTAAACCCGAGGGATGATGAGCAGTTCTTC.

V is TRBV6-6 and J is TRBJ1-1; D is unresolved. Germline CDR1 and CDR2: MNHNY and SVGAGI (reference sequence). CDR3 size: 16 residues. V lost 5 bases, J lost 6 bases, and 22 bases lay in between. DNA for the CDR3: TGTGCCAGCAGTATGTCCAGCGACCCGGGGAGGGCTGAAGCTTTCTTT. This gives the protein CASSMSSDPGRAEAFF.

The V call is TRBV5-1, the J call TRBJ2-3; TRBD2 aligns across 8 bases. With V trimmed by 4 bases and J by 5 bases, 9 bases remained unmatched. The CDR3 covers 15 residues. Germline values: CDR1 SGHRS, CDR2 YFSETQ. CDR3 protein: CASSHSGDVGDTQYF. The CDR3 DNA is TGCGCCAGCAGCCATAGCGGGGACGTCGGAGATACGCAGTATTTT.

V and J are TRBV20-1 and TRBJ1-1; D is unclear. CDR1 and CDR2 from the germline V gene are DFQATT and SNEGSKA (reference sequence). The germline V and J ends were trimmed by 5 bases and 1 base, with 5 bases remaining between them. The CDR3 has 11 residues. CDR3: CSAAGNTEAFF. The DNA of the CDR3 is TGCAGTGCTGCAGGGAACACTGAAGCTTTCTTT.

The V and J genes are TRBV14 and TRBJ1-1; maybe TRBD1 (6 bases). This CDR3 region has 13 residues. V lost 3 bases to trimming and J lost 2 bases, with 7 bases between them. Germline V gene sequence: CDR1 SGHDN, CDR2 FVKESK. In DNA form, the CDR3 reads TGTGCCAGCAGCCAGGGGGCAAACACTGAAGCTTTCTTT. Amino acids: CASSQGANTEAFF.

This sequence joins TRBV5-1 and TRBJ1-2; TRBD1 matches 10 bases. V gave up 4 bases and J gave up 8 bases; unmatched junction bases: 11. CDR1 is SGHRS and CDR2 is YFSETQ in the germline V gene. CDR3 length: 15 amino acids. The CDR3 nucleotides read TGCGCCAGCAGCAGCCCGGGACAGGGGTTGGAAGGCTACACCTTC. It specifies CASSSPGQGLEGYTF.

The chain couples TRBV19 to TRBJ2-4; 8 bases are shared with TRBD2. Germline V gene data show CDR1 as LNHDA and CDR2 as SQIVND (reference sequence). This CDR3 is 11 amino acids long. V gave up 6 bases and J gave up 8 bases; unmatched junction bases: 0. The CDR3 here is CASSGGDIQYF. In DNA form, the CDR3 reads TGTGCCAGTAGCGGGGGGGACATTCAGTACTTC. The full variable domain, its missing parts supplied by reference TRBV19 and TRBJ2-4, is DGGITQSPKYLFRKEGQNVTLSCEQNLNHDAMYWYRQDPGQGLRLIYYSQIVNDFQKGDIAEGYSVSREKKESFPLTVTSAQKNPTAFYLCASSGGDIQYFGAGTRLSVL.

The V and J genes are TRBV28 and TRBJ2-7; 7 bases are shared with TRBD1. CDR1 MDHEN and CDR2 SYDVKM come from the germline V gene. This CDR3 is 16 amino acids long. The ends lost 3 bases at V and 0 bases at J; junction bases unmatched: 8. The DNA of the CDR3 is TGTGCCAGCAGTTTGAATGACAGGGCCGCCTCCTACGAGCAGTACTTC. This translates into CASSLNDRAASYEQYF.

CDR3 region: CASSQTGGTYEQYF. The CDR3, as DNA: TGTGCCAGCAGTCAGACAGGGGGCACCTACGAGCAGTACTTC. The chain combines TRBV7-8 with TRBJ2-7; 10 bases line up with TRBD1. This CDR3 is 14 amino acids long. From germline, CDR1 is SGHVS and CDR2 FQNEAQ. J gave up 2 bases and V 6 bases, and 4 bases lay outside the gene matches.

Remarks on this clone: Sequence at one end of the junction differs from germline and may be a read error. This chain links TRBV7-6 with TRBJ1-3; D might be TRBD1 (6 bases). CDR1 is SGHVS, CDR2 FNYEAQ, per germline. CDR3 length equals 16 residues. The CDR3 reads CASSLAQAGAGNTTYF. The CDR3 coding sequence is TGTGCCAGCAGCTTAGCGCAGGCAGGGGCTGGAAACACCACATATTTT. Supplemented by reference TRBV7-6 and TRBJ1-3, the full variable domain reads GAGVSQSPRYKVTKRGQDVALRCDPISGHVSLYWYRQALGQGPEFLTYFNYEAQQDKSGLPNDRFSAERPEGSISTLTIQRTEQRDSAMYRCASSLAQAGAGNTTYFGEGSWLTVV.

This clone has a handful of counts. This chain joins TRBV7-8 and TRBJ1-4; D ambiguous. Germline V lookup: CDR1 SGHVS, CDR2 FQNEAQ. The CDR3 length is 14 residues. V dropped 7 bases and J dropped 4 bases, with 13 bases sitting between them. CDR3 in amino acids: CASTPWGGNEKLFF. The DNA for the CDR3 is TGTGCCAGCACCCCGTGGGGAGGTAATGAAAAACTGTTTTTT.

Here the CDR3 reads CASSQDRRQGYQETQYF. CDR3 nucleotide sequence: TGTGCCAGCAGCCAAGATAGAAGACAGGGGTACCAAGAGACCCAGTACTTC. The chain carries TRBV14 and TRBJ2-5; TRBD1 matches 8 bases. From germline, CDR1 is SGHDN and CDR2 FVKESK. The CDR3 consists of 17 residues. V gave up 0 bases and J gave up 0 bases; unmatched junction bases: 6.

The CDR3 reads CASRVAGHGAFYEQYF. The CDR3 region has the DNA TGTGCCAGCAGAGTAGCGGGACATGGAGCCTTCTACGAGCAGTACTTC. The chain recombines TRBV7-2 with TRBJ2-7; 8 bases map to TRBD2. V shed 6 bases and J 3 bases; nucleotides not matched to a gene: 13. The CDR3 sequence is 16 residues long. Germline V gene data show CDR1 as SGHTA and CDR2 as FQGNSA.

The chain joins TRBV28 to TRBJ2-7; 11 bases are a match to TRBD2. Trimming took 10 bases from V and 7 from J; bases not matched to a gene: 21. Germline V gene sequence: CDR1 MDHEN, CDR2 SYDVKM. There are 17 residues in the CDR3. In DNA, the CDR3 is TGTGCCATCCTGGGAGGGCTAGCGGGGGGTACCATAGGGGAGCAGTACTTC. Its translation: CAILGGLAGGTIGEQYF.

The CDR3 loop is CASSLIAGASNEQFF. CDR3 coding DNA: TGCGCCAGCAGCTTGATAGCGGGAGCGTCCAATGAGCAGTTCTTC. J is TRBJ2-1 and V is TRBV5-1; the match to TRBD2 covers 9 bases. J lost 6 bases, V lost 1 base, and 5 bases had no gene match. CDR1 is SGHRS and CDR2 is YFSETQ in the germline V gene. This CDR3 is 15 amino acids long.

The chain joins TRBV16 to TRBJ2-2, with D unresolved. The germline CDR1 and CDR2 sequences are KGHSY and FQNENV. There are 14 residues in the CDR3. Trimming cost V 0 bases and J 1 base, with 3 bases left between them. The CDR3 DNA reads as TGTGCCAGCAGCCAATCCCAGAACACCGGGGAGCTGTTTTTT. It is translated as CASSQSQNTGELFF.

Only a few counts were recorded for this clone. The chain recombines TRBV7-3 with TRBJ1-3, with 11 bases identical to TRBD1. V gave up 4 bases and J gave up 4 bases; unmatched junction bases: 6. The CDR3 totals 16 residues. Looked up from germline, CDR1 is SGHTA and CDR2 is FQGTGA. CDR3 coding DNA: TGTGCCAGCAGCTCGGCGGGACAGGGGGTCGGAAACACCATATATTTT. This sequence encodes CASSSAGQGVGNTIYF.

The chain links TRBV29-1 to TRBJ2-3; TRBD2 is a possible D gene (5 bases). Deletions cut 4 bases from V and 5 bases from J, with 22 bases between. CDR3 length: 16 amino acids. Germline assignment: CDR1 SQVTM and CDR2 ANQGSEA. In DNA, the CDR3 is TGCAGCGTTGTCCCCCGCGGGCGGGTCCCGAAAGATACGCAGTATTTT. Translating gives CSVVPRGRVPKDTQYF.

The chain is built from TRBV29-1 and TRBJ2-3, with TRBD2 identical over 7 bases. This CDR3 has 14 residues. Germline V gives CDR1 SQVTM, CDR2 ANQGSEA. The J segment lost 2 bases and the V segment lost 5 bases, leaving 7 bases of the junction unmatched. In DNA form, the CDR3 reads TGCAGCGTTCGGACTAGTCGGTTCACAGATACGCAGTATTTT. It codes for CSVRTSRFTDTQYF.

The V call is TRBV7-2, the J call TRBJ1-5; D is undetermined. The germline V gene encodes CDR1 SGHTA and CDR2 FQGNSA. This CDR3 contains 14 residues. V gave up 5 bases and J gave up 2 bases, with 10 bases separating them. Here the CDR3 reads CASSPTAGNQPQHF. For the CDR3, the DNA is TGTGCCAGCAGCCCCACGGCGGGCAATCAGCCCCAGCATTTT.

This clone appeared a single time. The chain carries TRBV5-1 and TRBJ2-5; 11 positions match TRBD1. The CDR3 extends over 15 amino acids. V lost 4 bases to trimming and J lost 3 bases; unmatched junction nucleotides: 5. Germline V gene data show CDR1 as SGHRS and CDR2 as YFSETQ. The CDR3 region has the DNA TGCGCCAGCAGCCAGGACAGGGGGCTGGAAGAGACCCAGTACTTC. Translating it yields CASSQDRGLEETQYF.

The rearrangement links TRBV6-5 to TRBJ1-1; D is uncertain. With 4 bases removed from V and 0 bases from J, the gap between germline ends came to 9 bases. The CDR3 runs 14 residues. Germline V gene lookup returns CDR1 MNHEY and CDR2 SVGAGI. The CDR3 bases are TGTGCCAGCAGTTCAGAACTACTGAACACTGAAGCTTTCTTT. Translated, it gives CASSSELLNTEAFF.

The rearrangement joins TRBV4-1 to TRBJ1-1, with D possibly being TRBD1 (6 bases). The CDR3 has 14 residues. Germline V CDR1 and CDR2: MGHRA, YSYEKL. Trimming took 5 bases from V and 4 from J, leaving 14 bases between them. The CDR3 region has the DNA TGCGCCAGCAGCGAGGGGGTCCGGGGCACTGAAGCTTTCTTT. It codes for CASSEGVRGTEAFF.

The V gene is TRBV5-1, the J gene TRBJ1-1; 10 nucleotides agree with TRBD1. This CDR3 has 15 amino acids. Germline loops: CDR1 SGHRS, CDR2 YFSETQ. With 7 bases clipped from V and 4 bases from J, the junction kept 10 bases outside the gene matches. CDR3: CASGLTGQGSTEAFF. The CDR3 bases are TGCGCCAGCGGACTGACGGGACAGGGGAGCACTGAAGCTTTCTTT.

This chain joins TRBV7-6 and TRBJ2-1; 12 nucleotides align to TRBD2. Germline V lookup: CDR1 SGHVS, CDR2 FNYEAQ. V gave up 3 bases and J gave up 7 bases; unmatched junction bases: 10. This CDR3 region has 17 residues. In nucleotides, the CDR3 is TGTGCCAGCAGCTTGAGGACTAGCGGGGACATAGGGAATGAGCAGTTCTTC. Translating it yields CASSLRTSGDIGNEQFF.

This clone was observed a single time. This rearrangement joins TRBV29-1 to TRBJ1-1; unclear D gene. Germline V gene sequence: CDR1 SQVTM, CDR2 ANQGSEA. The CDR3 totals 13 residues. V was clipped by 4 bases and J by 3 bases, with 12 bases between them. CDR3 protein: CSVANSLDTEAFF. The CDR3 coding sequence is TGCAGCGTTGCGAACTCATTGGACACTGAAGCTTTCTTT.

The V call is TRBV29-1, the J call TRBJ2-3; D may be TRBD1 (5 bases). Germline CDR1 and CDR2: SQVTM and ANQGSEA. This CDR3 is built from 15 residues. Trimming took off 2 bases at V and 0 bases at J, with 12 bases between the two ends. The CDR3 spells CSVERSGSSTDTQYF. DNA for the CDR3: TGCAGCGTTGAAAGGTCAGGGTCGAGCACAGATACGCAGTATTTT.